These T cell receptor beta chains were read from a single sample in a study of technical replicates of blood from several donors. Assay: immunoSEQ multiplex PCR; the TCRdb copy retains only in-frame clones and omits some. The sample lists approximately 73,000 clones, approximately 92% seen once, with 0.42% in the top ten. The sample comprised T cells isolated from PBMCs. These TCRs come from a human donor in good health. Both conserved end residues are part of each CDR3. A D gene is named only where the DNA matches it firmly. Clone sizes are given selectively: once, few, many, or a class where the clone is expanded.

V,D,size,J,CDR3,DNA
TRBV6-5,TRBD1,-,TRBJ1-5,CASSYAPGQGNQPQHF,TGTGCCAGCAGTTACGCGCCGGGACAGGGAAATCAGCCCCAGCATTTT
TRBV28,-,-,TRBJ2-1,CACVGGNNEQFF,TGTGCCTGTGTTGGGGGGAACAATGAGCAGTTCTTC
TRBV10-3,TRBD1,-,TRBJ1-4,CATRDRVNEKLFF,TGTGCCACCCGGGACAGGGTTAATGAAAAACTGTTTTTT
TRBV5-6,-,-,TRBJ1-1,CASSLAPTGNTEAFF,TGTGCCAGCAGCTTGGCCCCGACAGGGAACACTGAAGCTTTCTTT
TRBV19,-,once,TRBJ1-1,CAISRFAGAEAFF,TGTGCCATAAGCCGTTTTGCGGGGGCTGAAGCTTTCTTT
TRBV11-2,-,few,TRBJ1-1,CASSSTAGNTEAFF,TGTGCCAGCAGCTCGACGGCAGGGAACACTGAAGCTTTCTTT
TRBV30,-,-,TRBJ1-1,CASTITGDPFAAFF,TGTGCCTCAACAATTACGGGGGATCCCTTCGCAGCTTTCTTT
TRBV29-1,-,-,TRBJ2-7,CSVSNPQTYEQYF,TGCAGCGTTTCTAACCCTCAAACCTACGAGCAGTACTTC
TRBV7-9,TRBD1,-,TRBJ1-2,CASSLASGTVPHNYGYTF,TGTGCCAGCAGCTTAGCGTCCGGGACAGTACCGCACAACTATGGCTACACCTTC
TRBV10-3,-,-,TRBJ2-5,CAISESAAKETQYF,TGTGCCATCAGTGAGTCGGCGGCCAAAGAGACCCAGTACTTC
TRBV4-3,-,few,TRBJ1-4,CASSQDGPNEKLFF,TGCGCCAGCAGCCAAGATGGGCCTAATGAAAAACTGTTTTTT
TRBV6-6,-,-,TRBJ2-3,CATRQSTDTQYF,TGTGCCACCAGACAGTCCACAGATACGCAGTATTTT
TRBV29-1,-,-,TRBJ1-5,CSVNEGGGAEQPQHF,TGCAGCGTTAATGAGGGGGGGGGCGCCGAACAGCCCCAGCATTTT
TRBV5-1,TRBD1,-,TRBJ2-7,CASSFTGGDEQYF,TGCGCCAGCAGTTTTACAGGGGGAGACGAGCAGTACTTC
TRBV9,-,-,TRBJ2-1,CASSVTSRENNEQFF,TGTGCCAGCAGCGTAACTAGCCGGGAGAACAATGAGCAGTTCTTC